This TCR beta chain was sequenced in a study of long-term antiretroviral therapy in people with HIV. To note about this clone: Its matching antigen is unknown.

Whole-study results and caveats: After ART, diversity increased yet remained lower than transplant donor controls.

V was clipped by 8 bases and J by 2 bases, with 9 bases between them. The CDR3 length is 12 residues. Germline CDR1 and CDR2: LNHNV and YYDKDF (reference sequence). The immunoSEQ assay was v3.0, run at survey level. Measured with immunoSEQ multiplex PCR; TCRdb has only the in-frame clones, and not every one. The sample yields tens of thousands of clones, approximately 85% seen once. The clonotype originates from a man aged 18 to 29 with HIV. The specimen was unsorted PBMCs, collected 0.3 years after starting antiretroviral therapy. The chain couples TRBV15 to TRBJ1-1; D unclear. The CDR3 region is CATSWVNTEAFF. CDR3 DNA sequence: TGTGCCACCTCGTGGGTCAACACTGAAGCTTTCTTT. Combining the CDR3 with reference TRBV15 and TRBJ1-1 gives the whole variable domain DAMVIQNPRYQVTQFGKPVTLSCSQTLNHNVMYWYQQKSSQAPKLLFHYYDKDFNNEADTPDNFQSRRPNTSFCFLDIRSPGLGDTAMYLCATSWVNTEAFFGQGTRLTVV.